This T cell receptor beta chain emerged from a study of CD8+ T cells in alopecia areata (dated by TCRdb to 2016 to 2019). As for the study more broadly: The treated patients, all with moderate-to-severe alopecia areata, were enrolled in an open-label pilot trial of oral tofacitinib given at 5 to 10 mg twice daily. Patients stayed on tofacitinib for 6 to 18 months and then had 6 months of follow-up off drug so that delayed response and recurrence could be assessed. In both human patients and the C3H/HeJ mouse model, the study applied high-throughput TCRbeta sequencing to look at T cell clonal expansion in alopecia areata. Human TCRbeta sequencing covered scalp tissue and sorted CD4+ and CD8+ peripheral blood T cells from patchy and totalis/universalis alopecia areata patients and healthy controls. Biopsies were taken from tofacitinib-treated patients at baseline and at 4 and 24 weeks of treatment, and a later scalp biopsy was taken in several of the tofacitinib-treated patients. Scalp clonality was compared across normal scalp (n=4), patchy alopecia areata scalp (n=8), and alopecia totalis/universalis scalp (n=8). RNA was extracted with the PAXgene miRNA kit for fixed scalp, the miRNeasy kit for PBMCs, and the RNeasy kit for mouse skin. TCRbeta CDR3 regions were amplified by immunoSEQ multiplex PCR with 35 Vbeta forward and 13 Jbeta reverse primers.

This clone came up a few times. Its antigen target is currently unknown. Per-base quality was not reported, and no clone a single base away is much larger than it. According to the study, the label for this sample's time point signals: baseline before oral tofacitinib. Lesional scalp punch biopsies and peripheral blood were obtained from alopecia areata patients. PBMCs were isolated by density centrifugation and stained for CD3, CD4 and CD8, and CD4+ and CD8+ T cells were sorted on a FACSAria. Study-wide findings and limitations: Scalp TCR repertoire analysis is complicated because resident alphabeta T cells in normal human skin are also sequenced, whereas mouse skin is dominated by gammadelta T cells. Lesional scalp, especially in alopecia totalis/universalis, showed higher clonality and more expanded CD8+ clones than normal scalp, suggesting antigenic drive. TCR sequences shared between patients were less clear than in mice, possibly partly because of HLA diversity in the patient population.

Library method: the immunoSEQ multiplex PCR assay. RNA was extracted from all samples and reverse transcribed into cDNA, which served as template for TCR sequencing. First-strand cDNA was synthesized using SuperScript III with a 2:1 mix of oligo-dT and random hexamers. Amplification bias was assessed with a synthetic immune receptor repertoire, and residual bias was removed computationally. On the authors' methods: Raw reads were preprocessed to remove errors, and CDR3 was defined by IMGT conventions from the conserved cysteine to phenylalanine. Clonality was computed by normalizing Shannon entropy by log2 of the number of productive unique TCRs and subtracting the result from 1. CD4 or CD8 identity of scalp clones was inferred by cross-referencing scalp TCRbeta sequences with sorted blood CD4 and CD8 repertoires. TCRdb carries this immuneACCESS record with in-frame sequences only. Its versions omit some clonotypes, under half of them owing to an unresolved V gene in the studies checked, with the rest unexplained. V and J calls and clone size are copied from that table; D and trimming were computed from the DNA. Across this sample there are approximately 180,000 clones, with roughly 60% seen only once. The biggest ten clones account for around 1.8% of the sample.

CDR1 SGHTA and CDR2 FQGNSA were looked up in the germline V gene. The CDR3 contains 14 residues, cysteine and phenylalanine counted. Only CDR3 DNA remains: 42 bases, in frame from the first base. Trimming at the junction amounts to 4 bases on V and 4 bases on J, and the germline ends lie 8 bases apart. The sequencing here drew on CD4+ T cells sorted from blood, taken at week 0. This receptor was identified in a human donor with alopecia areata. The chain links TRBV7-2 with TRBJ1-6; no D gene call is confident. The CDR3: CASSSSGYNSPLHF. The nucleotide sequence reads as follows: TGTGCCAGCAGCTCTTCCGGGTATAATTCACCCCTCCACTTT.